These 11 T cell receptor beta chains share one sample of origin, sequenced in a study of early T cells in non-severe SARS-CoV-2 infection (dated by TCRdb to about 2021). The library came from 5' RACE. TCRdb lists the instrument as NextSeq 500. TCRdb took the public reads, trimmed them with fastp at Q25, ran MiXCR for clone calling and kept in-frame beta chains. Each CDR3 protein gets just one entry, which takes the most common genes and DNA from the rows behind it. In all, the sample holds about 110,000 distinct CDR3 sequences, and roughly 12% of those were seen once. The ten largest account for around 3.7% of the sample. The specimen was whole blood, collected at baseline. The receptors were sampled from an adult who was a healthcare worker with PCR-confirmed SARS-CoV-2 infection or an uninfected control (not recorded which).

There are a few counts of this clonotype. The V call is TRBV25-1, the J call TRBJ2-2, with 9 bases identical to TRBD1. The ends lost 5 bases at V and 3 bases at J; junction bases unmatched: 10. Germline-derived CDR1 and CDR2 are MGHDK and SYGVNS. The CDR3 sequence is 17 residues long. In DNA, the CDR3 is TGTGCCAGCAGTCTTTCTGACAGGGGGTTTTACACCGGGGAGCTGTTTTTT. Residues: CASSLSDRGFYTGELFF.

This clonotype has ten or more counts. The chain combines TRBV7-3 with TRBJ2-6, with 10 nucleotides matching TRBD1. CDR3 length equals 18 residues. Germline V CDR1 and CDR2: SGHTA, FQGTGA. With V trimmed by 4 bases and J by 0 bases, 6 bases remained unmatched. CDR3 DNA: TGTGCCAGCAGCTCGGGACAGGGGAGAGTCTCTGGGGCCAACGTCCTGACTTTC. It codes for CASSSGQGRVSGANVLTF. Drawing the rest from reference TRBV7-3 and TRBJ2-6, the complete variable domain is GAGVSQTPSNKVTEKGKYVELRCDPISGHTALYWYRQSLGQGPEFLIYFQGTGAADDSGLPNDRFFAVRPEGSVSTLKIQRTERGDSAVYLCASSSGQGRVSGANVLTFGAGSRLTVL.

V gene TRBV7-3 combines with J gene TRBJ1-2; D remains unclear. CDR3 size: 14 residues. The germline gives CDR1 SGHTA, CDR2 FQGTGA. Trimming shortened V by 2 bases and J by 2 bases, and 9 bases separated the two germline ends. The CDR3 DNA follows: TGTGCCAGCAGCTTATTTGCAGGAAACTATGGCTACACCTTC. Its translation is CASSLFAGNYGYTF.

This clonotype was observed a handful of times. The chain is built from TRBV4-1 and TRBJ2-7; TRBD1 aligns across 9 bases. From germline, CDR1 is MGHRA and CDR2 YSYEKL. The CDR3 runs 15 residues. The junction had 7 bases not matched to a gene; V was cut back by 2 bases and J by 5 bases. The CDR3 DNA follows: TGCGCCAGCAGCCAACTTCCGGGACAGGGAAACGAGCAGTACTTC. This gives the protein CASSQLPGQGNEQYF.

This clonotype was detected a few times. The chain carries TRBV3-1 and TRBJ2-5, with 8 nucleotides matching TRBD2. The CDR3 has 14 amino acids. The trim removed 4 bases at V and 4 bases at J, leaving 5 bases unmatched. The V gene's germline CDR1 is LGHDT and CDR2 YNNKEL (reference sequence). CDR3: CASSRLAGLETQYF. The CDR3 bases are TGTGCCAGCAGCCGATTAGCGGGGCTAGAGACCCAGTACTTC.

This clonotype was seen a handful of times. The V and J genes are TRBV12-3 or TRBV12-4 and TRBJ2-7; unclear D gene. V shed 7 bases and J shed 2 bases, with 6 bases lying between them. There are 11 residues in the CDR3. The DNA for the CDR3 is TGTGCCAGCACTAACACCTACGAGCAGTACTTC. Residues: CASTNTYEQYF.

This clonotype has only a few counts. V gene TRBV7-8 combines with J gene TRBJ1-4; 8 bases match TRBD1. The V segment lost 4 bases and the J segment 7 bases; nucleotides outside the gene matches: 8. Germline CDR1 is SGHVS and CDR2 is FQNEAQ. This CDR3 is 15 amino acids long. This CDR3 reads CASSSRQGRGEKLFF. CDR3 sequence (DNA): TGTGCCAGCAGCTCCCGACAGGGGAGGGGTGAAAAACTGTTTTTT.

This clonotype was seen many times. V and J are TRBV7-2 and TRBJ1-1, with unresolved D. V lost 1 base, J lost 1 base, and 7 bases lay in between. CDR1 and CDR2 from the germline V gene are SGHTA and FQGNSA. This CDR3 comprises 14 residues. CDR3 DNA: TGTGCCAGCAGCTTAGTCGCAGGGAACACTGAAGCTTTCTTT. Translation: CASSLVAGNTEAFF.

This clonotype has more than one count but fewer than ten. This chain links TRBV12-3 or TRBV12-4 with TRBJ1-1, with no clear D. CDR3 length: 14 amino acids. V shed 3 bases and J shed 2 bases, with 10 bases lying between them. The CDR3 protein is CASSFLESNTEAFF. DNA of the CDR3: TGTGCCAGCAGTTTCTTAGAGAGCAACACTGAAGCTTTCTTT.

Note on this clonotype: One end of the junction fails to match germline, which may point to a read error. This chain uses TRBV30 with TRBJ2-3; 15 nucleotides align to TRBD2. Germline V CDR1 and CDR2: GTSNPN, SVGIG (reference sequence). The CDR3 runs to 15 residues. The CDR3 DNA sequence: TGTGCCTGGGGTGTGGGACTAGCGGGAGGAGATACGCAGTATTTT. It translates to CAWGVGLAGGDTQYF.

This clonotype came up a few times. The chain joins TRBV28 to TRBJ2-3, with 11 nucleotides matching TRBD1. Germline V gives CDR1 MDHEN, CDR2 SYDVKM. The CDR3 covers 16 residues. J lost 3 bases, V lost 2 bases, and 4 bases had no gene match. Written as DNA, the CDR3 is TGTGCCAGCAGTTTAGCCGGGACAGGGGGGACAGATACGCAGTATTTT. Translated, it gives CASSLAGTGGTDTQYF.